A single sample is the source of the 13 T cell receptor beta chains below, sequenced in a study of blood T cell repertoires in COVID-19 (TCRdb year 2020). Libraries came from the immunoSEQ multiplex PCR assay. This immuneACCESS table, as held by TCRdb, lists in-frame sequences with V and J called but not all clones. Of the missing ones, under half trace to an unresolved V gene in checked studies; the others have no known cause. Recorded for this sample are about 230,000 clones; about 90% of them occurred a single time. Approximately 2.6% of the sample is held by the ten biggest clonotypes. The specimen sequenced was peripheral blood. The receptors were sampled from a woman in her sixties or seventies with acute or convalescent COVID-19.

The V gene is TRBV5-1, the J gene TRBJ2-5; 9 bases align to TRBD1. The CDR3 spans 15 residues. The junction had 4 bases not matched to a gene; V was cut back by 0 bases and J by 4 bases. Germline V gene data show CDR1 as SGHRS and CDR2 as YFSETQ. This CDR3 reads CASSLAGQGGETQYF. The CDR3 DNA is TGCGCCAGCAGCTTGGCGGGACAGGGAGGAGAGACCCAGTACTTC.

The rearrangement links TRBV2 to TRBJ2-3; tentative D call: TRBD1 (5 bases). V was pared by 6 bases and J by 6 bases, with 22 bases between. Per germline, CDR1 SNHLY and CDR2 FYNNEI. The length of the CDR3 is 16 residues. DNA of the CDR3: TGTGCCAGCAGATCCAGGGCGGCGACAATATCGGATACGCAGTATTTT. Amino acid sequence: CASRSRAATISDTQYF.

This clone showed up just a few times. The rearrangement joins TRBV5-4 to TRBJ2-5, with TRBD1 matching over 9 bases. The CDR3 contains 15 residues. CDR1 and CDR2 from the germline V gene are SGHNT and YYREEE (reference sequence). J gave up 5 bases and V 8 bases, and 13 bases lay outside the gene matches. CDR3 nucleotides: TGTGCCAGTACCAAACAACCGGGACAGGGCGAGACCCAGTACTTC. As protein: CASTKQPGQGETQYF.

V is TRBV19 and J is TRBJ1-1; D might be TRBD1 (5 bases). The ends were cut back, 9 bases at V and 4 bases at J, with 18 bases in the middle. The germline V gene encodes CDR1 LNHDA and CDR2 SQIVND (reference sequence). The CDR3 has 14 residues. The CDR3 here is CASRPQGFGTEAFF. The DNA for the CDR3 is TGTGCCAGCCGTCCCCAGGGATTTGGCACTGAAGCTTTCTTT.

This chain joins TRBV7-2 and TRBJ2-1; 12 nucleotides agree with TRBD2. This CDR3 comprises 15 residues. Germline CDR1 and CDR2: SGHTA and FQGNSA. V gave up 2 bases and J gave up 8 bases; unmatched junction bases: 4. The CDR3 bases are TGTGCCAGCAGCTTACTAGCGGGAGGGCCGGATGAGCAGTTCTTC. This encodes CASSLLAGGPDEQFF.

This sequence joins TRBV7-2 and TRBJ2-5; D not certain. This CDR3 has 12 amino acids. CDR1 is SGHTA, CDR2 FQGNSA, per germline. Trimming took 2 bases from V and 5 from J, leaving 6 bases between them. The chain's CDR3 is CASSLLWETQYF. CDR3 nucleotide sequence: TGTGCCAGCAGCTTACTATGGGAGACCCAGTACTTC.

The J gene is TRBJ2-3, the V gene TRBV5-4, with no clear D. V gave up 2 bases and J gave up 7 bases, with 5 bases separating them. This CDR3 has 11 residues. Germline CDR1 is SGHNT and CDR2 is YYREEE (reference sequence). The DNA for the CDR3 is TGTGCCAGCAGCTTACTGAATACGCAGTATTTT. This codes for CASSLLNTQYF.

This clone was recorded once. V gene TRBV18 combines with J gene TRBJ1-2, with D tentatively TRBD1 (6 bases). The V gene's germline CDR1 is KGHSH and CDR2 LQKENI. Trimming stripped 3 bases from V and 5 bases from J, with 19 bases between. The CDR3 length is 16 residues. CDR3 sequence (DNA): TGTGCCAGCTCACCGACAGGACAGACCACCCCTTATGGCTACACCTTC. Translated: CASSPTGQTTPYGYTF.

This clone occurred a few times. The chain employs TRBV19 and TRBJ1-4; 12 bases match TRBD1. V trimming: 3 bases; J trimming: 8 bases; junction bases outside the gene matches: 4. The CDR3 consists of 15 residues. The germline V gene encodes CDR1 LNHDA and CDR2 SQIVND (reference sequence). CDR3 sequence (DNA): TGTGCCAGTAGTATTATGGGGACAGGGGGCGAAAAACTGTTTTTT. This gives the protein CASSIMGTGGEKLFF.

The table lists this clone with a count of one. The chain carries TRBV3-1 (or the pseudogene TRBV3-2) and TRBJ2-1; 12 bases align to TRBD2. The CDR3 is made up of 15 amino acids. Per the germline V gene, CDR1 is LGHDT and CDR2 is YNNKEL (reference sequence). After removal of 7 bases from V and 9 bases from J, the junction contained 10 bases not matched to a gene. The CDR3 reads CASITWTSGEGEQFF. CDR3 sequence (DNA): TGTGCCAGCATTACTTGGACTAGCGGGGAAGGTGAGCAGTTCTTC.

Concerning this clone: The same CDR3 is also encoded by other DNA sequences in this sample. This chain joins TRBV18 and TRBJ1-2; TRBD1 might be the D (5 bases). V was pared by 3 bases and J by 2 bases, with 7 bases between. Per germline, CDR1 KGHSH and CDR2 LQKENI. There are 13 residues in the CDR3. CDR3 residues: CASSPGQNYGYTF. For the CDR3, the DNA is TGTGCCAGCTCACCGGGGCAGAACTATGGCTACACCTTC.

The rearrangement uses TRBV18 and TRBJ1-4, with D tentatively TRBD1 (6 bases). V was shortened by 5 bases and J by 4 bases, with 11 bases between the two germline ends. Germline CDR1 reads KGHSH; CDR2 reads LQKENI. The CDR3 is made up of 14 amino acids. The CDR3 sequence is CASSIQGFNEKLFF. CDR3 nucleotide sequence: TGTGCCAGCTCAATACAGGGTTTTAATGAAAAACTGTTTTTT.

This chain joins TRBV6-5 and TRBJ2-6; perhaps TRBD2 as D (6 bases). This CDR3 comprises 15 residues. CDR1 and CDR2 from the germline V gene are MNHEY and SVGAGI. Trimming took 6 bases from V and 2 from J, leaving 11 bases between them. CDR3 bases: TGTGCCAGCAGAAAAAGGACTACTGGGGCCAACGTCCTGACTTTC. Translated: CASRKRTTGANVLTF.